The 9 T cell receptor beta chains given below trace back to one sample, sequenced in a study of blood T cell repertoires in COVID-19 (dated by TCRdb to about 2020). Libraries were built with the immunoSEQ multiplex PCR assay. TCRdb carries this immuneACCESS record with in-frame sequences only. Its versions omit some clonotypes, under half of them owing to an unresolved V gene in the studies checked, with the rest unexplained. Present in this sample are approximately 200,000 clones, approximately 86% of which were seen just once. The top ten clonotypes cover around 1.5% of the sample. Sequenced: peripheral blood. The receptors were gathered from a man between 18 and 35 years old with active or convalescent COVID-19.

This chain links TRBV10-2 with TRBJ2-5; possibly TRBD1 for D (6 bases). Germline-derived CDR1 and CDR2 are WSHSY and SAAADI. The CDR3 length is 13 residues. V dropped 6 bases and J dropped 6 bases, with 14 bases sitting between them. The CDR3 loop reads CASRGGRLQTQYF. In DNA, the CDR3 is TGCGCCAGCAGAGGGGGAAGGTTGCAGACCCAGTACTTC.

This clone was observed once. J is TRBJ2-2 and V is TRBV7-2; D is ambiguous. The CDR3 covers 14 residues. V was trimmed by 2 bases and J by 5 bases, leaving 9 bases between them. Germline-derived CDR1 and CDR2 are SGHTA and FQGNSA. This chain's CDR3 is CASSLSMTTGELFF. The CDR3 bases are TGTGCCAGCAGCTTATCCATGACAACCGGGGAGCTGTTTTTT.

The chain uses TRBV6-5 and TRBJ2-7; 13 bases are a match to TRBD2. Trimming cost V 6 bases and J 6 bases; bases outside gene matches: 8. The CDR3 totals 15 residues. CDR1 and CDR2 (germline): MNHEY, SVGAGI. CDR3 loop: CASRKLAGGTGEQYF. CDR3 nucleotides: TGTGCCAGCAGAAAACTAGCGGGAGGGACGGGCGAGCAGTACTTC.

The chain combines TRBV14 with TRBJ2-7; 9 bases match TRBD1. This CDR3 spans 16 amino acids. V gave up 3 bases and J gave up 5 bases; unmatched junction bases: 11. In germline, CDR1 is SGHDN, CDR2 FVKESK. CDR3 DNA: TGTGCCAGCAGCCAGTGGGGCGGGACAGGGTCTAACGAGCAGTACTTC. Translation gives CASSQWGGTGSNEQYF. The full variable domain, completed using reference TRBV14 and TRBJ2-7, is EAGVTQFPSHSVIEKGQTVTLRCDPISGHDNLYWYRRVMGKEIKFLLHFVKESKQDESGMPNNRFLAERTGGTYSTLKVQPAELEDSGVYFCASSQWGGTGSNEQYFGPGTRLTVT.

The chain carries TRBV4-2 and TRBJ2-2, with TRBD2 matching over 13 bases. The V segment lost 0 bases and the J segment 0 bases; nucleotides outside the gene matches: 4. The CDR3 is 19 residues long. CDR1 is LGHNA, CDR2 YNFKEQ, per germline. The CDR3 nucleotides read TGTGCCAGCAGCCAAGATCGGGGACTAGCGGGAACGAACACCGGGGAGCTGTTTTTT. Translated, it gives CASSQDRGLAGTNTGELFF.

The J gene is TRBJ2-1, the V gene TRBV4-3, with 8 nucleotides matching TRBD2. The V and J ends lost 0 bases and 4 bases, in that order; junction bases with no gene match: 5. The CDR3 runs 16 residues. Germline CDR1 is LGHNA and CDR2 is YSLEER. The CDR3 sequence: CASSQESGSRYNEQFF. CDR3 DNA sequence: TGCGCCAGCAGCCAAGAGAGCGGGAGTCGATACAATGAGCAGTTCTTC.

The chain carries TRBV4-3 and TRBJ1-3, with D unclear. Germline V CDR1 and CDR2: LGHNA, YSLEER. The CDR3 sequence is 13 residues long. Trimming left V 0 bases short and J 4 bases short, with 4 bases between. CDR3 in DNA: TGCGCCAGCAGCCAAGATCCGGGAAACACCATATATTTT. As protein: CASSQDPGNTIYF.

This rearrangement joins TRBV5-1 to TRBJ2-3; weak D call: TRBD2 (5 bases). Trimming shortened V by 0 bases and J by 6 bases, and 11 bases separated the two germline ends. The CDR3 length is 14 residues. Germline CDR1 and CDR2: SGHRS and YFSETQ. CDR3 coding DNA: TGCGCCAGCAGCTTGGCCGACCGGAGGGATACGCAGTATTTT. Translating gives CASSLADRRDTQYF.

The chain combines TRBV5-8 with TRBJ2-1; TRBD2 is a possible D gene (6 bases). Trimming pared 4 bases from V and 8 bases from J, leaving 19 bases between. This CDR3 has 15 amino acids. The germline gives CDR1 SGHTS, CDR2 YDEGEE. Here the CDR3 DNA reads TGTGCCAGCAGCGCCCGTAGGACTACGAACGATGAGCAGTTCTTC. It translates to CASSARRTTNDEQFF.